This T cell receptor beta chain was profiled in a study of blood T cell repertoires in COVID-19. Across the whole study: PBMCs, B-cell-depleted T cells, or T cells provided the cDNA or gDNA that made up the material.

This study enrolled people aged 18 to 89 from about two dozen US geographic areas. Participant-reported clinical history was the basis for cohort assignment. Per the study methods: How many nucleated cells were present was estimated from reference gene primer amplification. TCRdb's copy holds only in-frame clones and misses some; the assay was immunoSEQ multiplex PCR. That table is the source of V, J and clone size, and D and trimming were worked out from the DNA. Among roughly 74,000 clones, around 89% were seen once, and the ten largest hold around 1%. The TCR originated in a woman aged 45-65 years with acute COVID-19. What was sequenced was PBMCs or T cells enriched from blood (not recorded which).

The CDR3 reads CAWSVTPPPGRGTQYF. CDR3 sequence (DNA): TGTGCCTGGAGTGTAACCCCCCCGCCAGGGCGGGGTACGCAGTATTTT. This sequence joins TRBV30 and TRBJ2-3; a possible D gene is TRBD2 (6 bases). This CDR3 comprises 16 residues. V gave up 0 bases and J gave up 8 bases, with 21 bases separating them. CDR1 GTSNPN and CDR2 SVGIG come from the germline V gene (reference sequence).